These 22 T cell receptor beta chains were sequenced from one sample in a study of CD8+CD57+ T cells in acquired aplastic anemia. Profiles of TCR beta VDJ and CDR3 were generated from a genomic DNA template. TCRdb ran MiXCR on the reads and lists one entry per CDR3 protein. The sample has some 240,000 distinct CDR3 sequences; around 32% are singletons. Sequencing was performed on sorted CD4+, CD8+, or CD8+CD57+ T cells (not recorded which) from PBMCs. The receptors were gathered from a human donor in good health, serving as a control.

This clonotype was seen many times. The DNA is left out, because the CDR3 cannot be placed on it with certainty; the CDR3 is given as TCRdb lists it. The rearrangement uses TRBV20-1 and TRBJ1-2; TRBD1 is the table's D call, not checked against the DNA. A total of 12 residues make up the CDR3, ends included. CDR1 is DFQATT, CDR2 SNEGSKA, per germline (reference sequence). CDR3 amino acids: CSAAPDSYGCTF.

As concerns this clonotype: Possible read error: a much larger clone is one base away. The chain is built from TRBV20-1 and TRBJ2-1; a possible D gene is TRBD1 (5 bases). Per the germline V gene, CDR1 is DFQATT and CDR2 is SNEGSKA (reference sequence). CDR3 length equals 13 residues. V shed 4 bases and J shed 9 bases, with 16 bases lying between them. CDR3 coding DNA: TGCAGTGCTAACCCCGCGCCAGACAGTGAGCAGTTCTTC. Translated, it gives CSANPAPDSEQFF.

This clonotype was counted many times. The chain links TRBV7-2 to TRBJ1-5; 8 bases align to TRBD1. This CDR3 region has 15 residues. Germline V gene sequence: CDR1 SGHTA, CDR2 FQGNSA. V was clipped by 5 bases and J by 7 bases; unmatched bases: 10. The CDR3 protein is CASSPRTGPNQPQHF. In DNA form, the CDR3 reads TGTGCCAGCAGCCCCCGGACAGGGCCGAACCAGCCCCAGCATTTT.

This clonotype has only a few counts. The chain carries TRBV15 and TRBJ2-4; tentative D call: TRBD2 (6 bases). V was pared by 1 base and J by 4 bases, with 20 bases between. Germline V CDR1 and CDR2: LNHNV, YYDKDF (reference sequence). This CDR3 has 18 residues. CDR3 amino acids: CATSRGEFGGTEKNIQYF. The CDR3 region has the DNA TGTGCCACCAGCAGAGGGGAATTCGGAGGGACGGAAAAAAACATTCAGTACTTC.

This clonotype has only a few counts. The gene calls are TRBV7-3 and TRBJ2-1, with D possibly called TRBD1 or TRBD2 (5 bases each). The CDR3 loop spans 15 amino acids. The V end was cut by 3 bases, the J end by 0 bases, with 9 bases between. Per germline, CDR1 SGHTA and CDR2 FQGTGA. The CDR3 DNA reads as TGTGCCAGCAGCTTCGGGGCAGGCTCCTACAATGAGCAGTTCTTC. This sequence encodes CASSFGAGSYNEQFF.

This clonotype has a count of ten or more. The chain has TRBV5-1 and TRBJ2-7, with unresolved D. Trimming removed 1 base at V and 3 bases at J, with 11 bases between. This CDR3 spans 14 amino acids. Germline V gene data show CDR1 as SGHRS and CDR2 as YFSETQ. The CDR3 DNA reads TGCGCCAGCAGCTTGTCCACGGCGAACTACGAGCAGTACTTC. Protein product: CASSLSTANYEQYF.

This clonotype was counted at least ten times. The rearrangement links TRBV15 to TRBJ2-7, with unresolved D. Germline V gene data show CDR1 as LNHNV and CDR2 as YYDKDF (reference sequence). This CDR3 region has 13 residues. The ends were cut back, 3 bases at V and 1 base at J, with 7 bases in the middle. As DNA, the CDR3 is TGTGCCACCAGCAGGACCGCTTCCTACGAGCAGTACTTC. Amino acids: CATSRTASYEQYF.

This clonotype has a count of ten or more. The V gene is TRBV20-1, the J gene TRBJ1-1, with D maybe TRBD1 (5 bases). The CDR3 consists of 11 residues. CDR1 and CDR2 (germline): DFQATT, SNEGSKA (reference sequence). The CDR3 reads CLGQMNTEAFF. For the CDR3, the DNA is TGCCTAGGACAAATGAACACTGAAGCTTTCTTT.

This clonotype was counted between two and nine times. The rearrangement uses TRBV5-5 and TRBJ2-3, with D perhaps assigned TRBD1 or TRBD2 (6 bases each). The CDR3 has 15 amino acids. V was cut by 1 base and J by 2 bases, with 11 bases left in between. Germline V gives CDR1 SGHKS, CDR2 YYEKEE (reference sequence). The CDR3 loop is CASSLRGPSTDTQYF. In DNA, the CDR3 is TGTGCCAGCAGCTTGCGGGGGCCGTCCACAGATACGCAGTATTTT.

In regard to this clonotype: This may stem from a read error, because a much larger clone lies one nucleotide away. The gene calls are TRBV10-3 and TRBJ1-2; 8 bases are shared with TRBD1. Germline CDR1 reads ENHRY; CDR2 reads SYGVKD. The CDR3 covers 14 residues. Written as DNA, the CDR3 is TGTGCCAGCAGTCCGGGGGGGACAGGCAATGGCTACACCTTC. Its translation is CASSPGGTGNGYTF.

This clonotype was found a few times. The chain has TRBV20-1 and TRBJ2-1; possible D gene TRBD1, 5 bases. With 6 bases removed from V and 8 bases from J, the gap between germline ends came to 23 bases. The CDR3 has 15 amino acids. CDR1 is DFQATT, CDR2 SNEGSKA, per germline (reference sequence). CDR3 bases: TGCAGTGCCACAGGCCGGGCAGGATTCCCGCATGAGCAGTTCTTC. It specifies CSATGRAGFPHEQFF.

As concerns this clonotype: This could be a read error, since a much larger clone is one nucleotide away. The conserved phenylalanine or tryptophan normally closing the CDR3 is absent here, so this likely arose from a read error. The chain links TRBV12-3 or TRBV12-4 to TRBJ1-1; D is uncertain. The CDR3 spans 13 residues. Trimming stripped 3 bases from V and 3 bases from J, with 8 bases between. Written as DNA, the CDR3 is TGTGCCAGCAGTTTTGGGAGACACACTGAAGCTTTCTCT. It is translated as CASSFGRHTEAFS.

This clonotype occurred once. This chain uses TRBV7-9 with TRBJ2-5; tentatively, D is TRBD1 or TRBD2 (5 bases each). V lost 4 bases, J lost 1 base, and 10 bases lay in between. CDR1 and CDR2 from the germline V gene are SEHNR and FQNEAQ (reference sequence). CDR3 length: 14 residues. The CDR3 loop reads CASSSGPIQETQYF. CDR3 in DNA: TGTGCCAGCAGCTCGGGACCGATCCAAGAGACCCAGTACTTC.

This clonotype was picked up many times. CDR3 protein: CASSLRGTGFGKTEAFF. In DNA, the CDR3 is TGTGCCAGCAGTCTTAGGGGGACAGGGTTTGGGAAAACTGAAGCTTTCTTT. The V and J genes are TRBV11-1 and TRBJ1-1; 9 nucleotides match TRBD1. This CDR3 has 17 amino acids. V was pared by 6 bases and J by 5 bases, with 16 bases of the junction left unmatched. Looked up from germline, CDR1 is SGHAT and CDR2 is FQDESV (reference sequence).

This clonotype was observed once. Here the CDR3 DNA reads TGTGCCAGCAGTGATCAAGGCGGGGGGGCATACAATGAGCAGTTCTTC. This encodes CASSDQGGGAYNEQFF. V and J are TRBV6-1 and TRBJ2-1; TRBD2 aligns across 9 bases. The CDR3 runs to 16 residues. The germline CDR1 and CDR2 sequences are MNHNS and SASEGT. J lost 4 bases, V lost 3 bases, and 7 bases had no gene match.

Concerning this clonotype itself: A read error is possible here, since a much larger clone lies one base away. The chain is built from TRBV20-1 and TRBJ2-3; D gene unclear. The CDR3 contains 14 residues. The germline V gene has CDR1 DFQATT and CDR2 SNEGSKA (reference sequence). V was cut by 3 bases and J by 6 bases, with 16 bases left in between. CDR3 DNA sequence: TGCAGTGCTAGTCGCCAGGATGTCAAGGATACGCAGTATTTT. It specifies CSASRQDVKDTQYF.

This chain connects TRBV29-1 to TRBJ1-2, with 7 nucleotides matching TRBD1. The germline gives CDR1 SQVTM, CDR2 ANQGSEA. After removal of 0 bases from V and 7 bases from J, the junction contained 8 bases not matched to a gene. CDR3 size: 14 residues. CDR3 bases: TGCAGCGTTGAAGAAGGGGGCGCAAATCTTGGCTACACCTTC. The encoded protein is CSVEEGGANLGYTF.

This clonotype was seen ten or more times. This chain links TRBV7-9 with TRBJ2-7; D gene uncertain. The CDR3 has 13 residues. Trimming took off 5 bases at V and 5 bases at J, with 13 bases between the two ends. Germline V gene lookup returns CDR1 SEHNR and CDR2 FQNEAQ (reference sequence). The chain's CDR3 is CASSLSTFNEQYF. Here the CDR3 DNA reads TGTGCCAGCAGCCTTTCAACGTTTAACGAGCAGTACTTC. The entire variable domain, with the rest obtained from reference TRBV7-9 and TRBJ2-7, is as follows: DTGVSQNPRHKITKRGQNVTFRCDPISEHNRLYWYRQTLGQGPEFLTYFQNEAQLEKSRLLSDRFSAERPKGSFSTLEIQRTEQGDSAMYLCASSLSTFNEQYFGPGTRLTVT.

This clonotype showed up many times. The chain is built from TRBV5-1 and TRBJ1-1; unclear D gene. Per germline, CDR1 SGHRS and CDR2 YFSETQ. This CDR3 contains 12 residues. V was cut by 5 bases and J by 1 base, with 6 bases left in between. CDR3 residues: CASRQPNTEAFF. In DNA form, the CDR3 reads TGCGCCAGCAGGCAGCCGAACACTGAAGCTTTCTTT.

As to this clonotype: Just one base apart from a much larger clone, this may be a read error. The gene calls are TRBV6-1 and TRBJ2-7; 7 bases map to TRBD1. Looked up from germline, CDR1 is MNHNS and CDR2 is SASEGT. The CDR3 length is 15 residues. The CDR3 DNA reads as TGTGCCAGCAGTCGTCTCCGGGACAGATCCTACAAGCAGTACTTC. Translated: CASSRLRDRSYKQYF.

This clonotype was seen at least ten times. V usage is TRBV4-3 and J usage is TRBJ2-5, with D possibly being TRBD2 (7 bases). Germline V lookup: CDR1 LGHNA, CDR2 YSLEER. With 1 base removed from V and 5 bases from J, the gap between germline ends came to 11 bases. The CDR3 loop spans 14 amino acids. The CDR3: CASSQAPGGETQYF. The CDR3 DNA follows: TGCGCCAGCAGCCAAGCTCCGGGGGGCGAGACCCAGTACTTC.

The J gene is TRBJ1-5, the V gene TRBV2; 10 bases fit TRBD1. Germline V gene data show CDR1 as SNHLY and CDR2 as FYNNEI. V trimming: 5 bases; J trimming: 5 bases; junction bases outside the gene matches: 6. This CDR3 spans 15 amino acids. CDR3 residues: CASSTGTGVYQPQHF. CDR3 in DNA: TGTGCCAGCAGTACCGGGACAGGGGTTTATCAGCCCCAGCATTTT.